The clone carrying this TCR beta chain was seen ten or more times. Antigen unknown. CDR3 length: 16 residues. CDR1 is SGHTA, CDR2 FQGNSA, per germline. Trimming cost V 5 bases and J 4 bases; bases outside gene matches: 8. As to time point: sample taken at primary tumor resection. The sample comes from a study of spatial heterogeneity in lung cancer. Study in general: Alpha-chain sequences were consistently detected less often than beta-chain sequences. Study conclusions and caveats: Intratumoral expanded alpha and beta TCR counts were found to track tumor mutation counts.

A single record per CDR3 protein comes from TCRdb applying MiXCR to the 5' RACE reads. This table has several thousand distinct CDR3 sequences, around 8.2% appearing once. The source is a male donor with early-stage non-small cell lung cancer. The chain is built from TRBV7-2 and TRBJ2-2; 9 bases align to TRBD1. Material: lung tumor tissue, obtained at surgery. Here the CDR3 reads CASSNRDRVGTGELFF. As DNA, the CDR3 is TGTGCCAGCAGCAACCGGGACAGGGTGGGCACCGGGGAGCTGTTTTTT.